The 14 T cell receptor beta chains in this list originate from one sample, sequenced in a study of cytomegalovirus exposure and HLA in healthy donors. The PCR made use of 60 Vbeta and 13 Jbeta primers. Produced via immunoSEQ multiplex PCR; TCRdb's table is partial and in-frame only. There are roughly 100,000 clones in the sample; 10% occur only once, and approximately 6.1% lies in the top ten. The sample comprised PBMCs. These receptor sequences come from a middle-aged man in good health and CMV-seropositive.

This clone has a handful of counts. CDR3 coding DNA: TGTGCCAGCAGCGGTGGACTAGCGGGCCTGTACAATGAGCAGTTCTTC. Protein sequence: CASSGGLAGLYNEQFF. The chain employs TRBV27 and TRBJ2-1, with TRBD2 matching 11 bases. Germline CDR1 reads MNHEY; CDR2 reads SMNVEV (reference sequence). The CDR3 sequence is 16 residues long. J lost 4 bases, V lost 6 bases, and 8 bases had no gene match.

The V gene is TRBV14, the J gene TRBJ2-7; weak D call: TRBD2 (5 bases). This CDR3 has 12 amino acids. Germline CDR1 reads SGHDN; CDR2 reads FVKESK. The ends were cut back, 4 bases at V and 6 bases at J, with 10 bases in the middle. CDR3 residues: CASSPSGSEQYF. The CDR3 region has the DNA TGTGCCAGCAGCCCGTCGGGGTCCGAGCAGTACTTC. The full variable domain, rest sourced from reference TRBV14 and TRBJ2-7, is EAGVTQFPSHSVIEKGQTVTLRCDPISGHDNLYWYRRVMGKEIKFLLHFVKESKQDESGMPNNRFLAERTGGTYSTLKVQPAELEDSGVYFCASSPSGSEQYFGPGTRLTVT.

This clone was detected a few times. J is TRBJ1-4 and V is TRBV19; D gene ambiguous. This CDR3 is built from 14 residues. Germline V gene sequence: CDR1 LNHDA, CDR2 SQIVND (reference sequence). The V end was cut by 5 bases, the J end by 6 bases, with 13 bases between. In DNA, the CDR3 is TGTGCCAGTAGTCACGAGTTAGGAGATGAAAAACTGTTTTTT. Protein sequence: CASSHELGDEKLFF.

The rearrangement links TRBV28 to TRBJ2-7, with TRBD2 matching over 7 bases. CDR1 and CDR2 (germline): MDHEN, SYDVKM. J was trimmed by 2 bases and V by 5 bases; bases with no gene match: 12. The CDR3 runs 16 residues. The CDR3 coding sequence is TGTGCCAGCAGTCCCGTGAAAACTAGCGTTACCTACGAGCAGTACTTC. It translates to CASSPVKTSVTYEQYF. Full variable domain (outside the CDR3, taken from reference TRBV28 and TRBJ2-7): DVKVTQSSRYLVKRTGEKVFLECVQDMDHENMFWYRQDPGLGLRLIYFSYDVKMKEKGDIPEGYSVSREKKERFSLILESASTNQTSMYLCASSPVKTSVTYEQYFGPGTRLTVT.

This clone appeared a few times. V and J are TRBV6-6 and TRBJ1-5; 7 nucleotides line up with TRBD1. CDR3 length: 14 residues. Per germline, CDR1 MNHNY and CDR2 SVGAGI (reference sequence). J was trimmed by 1 base and V by 6 bases; bases with no gene match: 3. This chain's CDR3 is CASRGTASNQPQHF. CDR3 in DNA: TGTGCCAGCAGGGGGACAGCAAGCAATCAGCCCCAGCATTTT.

V and J are TRBV4-3 and TRBJ2-2; 10 bases are a match to TRBD1. Germline-derived CDR1 and CDR2 are LGHNA and YSLEER. The CDR3 is 17 amino acids. V shed 0 bases, J shed 5 bases, and the junction held 6 bases outside the gene matches. The chain's CDR3 is CASSQETGGKDTGELFF. CDR3 sequence (DNA): TGCGCCAGCAGCCAAGAGACAGGGGGCAAGGATACCGGGGAGCTGTTTTTT.

This clone was seen more than once but under ten times. The rearrangement links TRBV5-1 to TRBJ2-5; the match to TRBD1 covers 9 bases. The junction had 2 bases not matched to a gene; V was cut back by 0 bases and J by 5 bases. The CDR3 consists of 14 residues. Germline assignment: CDR1 SGHRS and CDR2 YFSETQ. Here the CDR3 reads CASSLETGGETQYF. CDR3 bases: TGCGCCAGCAGCTTGGAGACAGGGGGGGAGACCCAGTACTTC.

A single count supports this clone. V gene TRBV28 combines with J gene TRBJ2-7; no reliable D call. CDR1 is MDHEN, CDR2 SYDVKM, per germline. V gave up 3 bases and J gave up 4 bases, with 19 bases separating them. The CDR3 totals 16 residues. The CDR3: CASSFSAEMANYEQYF. CDR3 bases: TGTGCCAGCAGTTTCTCTGCGGAAATGGCGAATTACGAGCAGTACTTC. The variable domain in full, completed from reference TRBV28 and TRBJ2-7, reads DVKVTQSSRYLVKRTGEKVFLECVQDMDHENMFWYRQDPGLGLRLIYFSYDVKMKEKGDIPEGYSVSREKKERFSLILESASTNQTSMYLCASSFSAEMANYEQYFGPGTRLTVT.

This clone was counted between two and nine times. The gene calls are TRBV2 and TRBJ2-3, with 7 bases matching TRBD1. Germline V gene data show CDR1 as SNHLY and CDR2 as FYNNEI. V dropped 6 bases and J dropped 3; count of bases not matched to a gene: 9. There are 15 residues in the CDR3. CDR3 in amino acids: CASRNRGRRTDTQYF. The CDR3 nucleotides read TGTGCCAGCAGGAACAGGGGAAGGAGGACAGATACGCAGTATTTT.

The sample holds a few counts of this clone. This chain joins TRBV27 and TRBJ2-1; perhaps TRBD2 as D (5 bases). Germline-derived CDR1 and CDR2 are MNHEY and SMNVEV (reference sequence). The CDR3 is made up of 11 amino acids. Trimming took off 3 bases at V and 10 bases at J, with 7 bases between the two ends. The CDR3 is CASSFSSEQFF. CDR3 nucleotide sequence: TGTGCCAGCAGTTTTTCTAGCGAGCAGTTCTTC.

The chain employs TRBV18 and TRBJ2-1, with D possibly matching TRBD2 (6 bases). CDR3 length: 13 amino acids. Germline CDR1 reads KGHSH; CDR2 reads LQKENI. With 5 bases removed from V and 8 bases from J, the gap between germline ends came to 13 bases. The CDR3 here is CASSIGSGDEQFF. In nucleotides, the CDR3 is TGTGCCAGCTCAATCGGGAGTGGCGATGAGCAGTTCTTC. The full variable domain, with the rest looked up from reference TRBV18 and TRBJ2-1, is NAGVMQNPRHLVRRRGQEARLRCSPMKGHSHVYWYRQLPEEGLKFMVYLQKENIIDESGMPKERFSAEFPKEGPSILRIQQVVRGDSAAYFCASSIGSGDEQFFGPGTRLTVL.

The V and J genes are TRBV6-1 and TRBJ2-7; 9 nucleotides agree with TRBD2. Germline V lookup: CDR1 MNHNS, CDR2 SASEGT. The CDR3 runs to 16 residues. V was pared by 1 base and J by 2 bases, with 6 bases of the junction left unmatched. CDR3 DNA sequence: TGTGCCAGCAGTGAAGGGGCTAGCGGGATAACCTACGAGCAGTACTTC. This translates into CASSEGASGITYEQYF.

In its sample, this clone was seen a few times. The chain is built from TRBV7-6 and TRBJ1-2, with D unclear. Per germline, CDR1 SGHVS and CDR2 FNYEAQ. Between the trimmed V and J ends, which lost 5 bases and 6 bases, there was a span of 19 bases. This CDR3 is built from 15 residues. This CDR3 is CASSPMEDIFDGYTF. CDR3 bases: TGTGCCAGCAGCCCAATGGAGGATATTTTTGATGGCTACACCTTC.

A few counts support this clone. The chain employs TRBV11-2 and TRBJ1-1, with 9 bases matching TRBD1. J gave up 1 base and V 5 bases, and 11 bases lay outside the gene matches. The CDR3 is 17 residues long. CDR1 is SGHAT and CDR2 is FQNNGV in the germline V gene. The CDR3 spells CASSATRDRAPNTEAFF. DNA of the CDR3: TGTGCCAGCAGCGCCACGAGGGACAGGGCCCCGAACACTGAAGCTTTCTTT. The full variable domain, in which reference TRBV11-2 and TRBJ1-1 provide the parts outside the CDR3, is EAGVAQSPRYKIIEKRQSVAFWCNPISGHATLYWYQQILGQGPKLLIQFQNNGVVDDSQLPKDRFSAERLKGVDSTLKIQPAKLEDSAVYLCASSATRDRAPNTEAFFGQGTRLTVV.